The TCR beta chain described here comes from a study of T cells in Graves' hyperthyroidism and ophthalmopathy. Overall study findings and caveats: Stable hyperthyroidism was separated from ophthalmopathy by a model based on 13 V-J features.

No progression to ophthalmopathy during 18 months of follow-up defined stable disease. Patients aged 18 to 65 had newly diagnosed hyperthyroidism that had lasted under 2 months. Pregnant or lactating patients were excluded, as were those with uncontrolled infection or other autoimmune disease. From RNA transcripts, TCR beta CDR3 regions were amplified. The primer set for the first-round RT-PCR of the TCR CDR3 was HTBI. TCRdb called the multiplex PCR reads again in MiXCR, with one record for every CDR3 protein. The sample lists around 800,000 distinct CDR3 sequences, around 38% occurring once. This clonotype occurred a few times. The antigen is not known. Sequenced input: blood. The TCR comes from a man between 18 and 35 years old with Graves' hyperthyroidism.

The CDR3 loop reads CASSLGILNQPQHF. DNA for the CDR3: TGTGCCAGCAGTTTAGGGATACTCAATCAGCCCCAGCATTTT. The V gene is TRBV12-3 or TRBV12-4, the J gene TRBJ1-5; unclear D gene. The CDR3 loop spans 14 amino acids. The germline V and J ends were trimmed by 1 base and 3 bases, with 7 bases remaining between them.